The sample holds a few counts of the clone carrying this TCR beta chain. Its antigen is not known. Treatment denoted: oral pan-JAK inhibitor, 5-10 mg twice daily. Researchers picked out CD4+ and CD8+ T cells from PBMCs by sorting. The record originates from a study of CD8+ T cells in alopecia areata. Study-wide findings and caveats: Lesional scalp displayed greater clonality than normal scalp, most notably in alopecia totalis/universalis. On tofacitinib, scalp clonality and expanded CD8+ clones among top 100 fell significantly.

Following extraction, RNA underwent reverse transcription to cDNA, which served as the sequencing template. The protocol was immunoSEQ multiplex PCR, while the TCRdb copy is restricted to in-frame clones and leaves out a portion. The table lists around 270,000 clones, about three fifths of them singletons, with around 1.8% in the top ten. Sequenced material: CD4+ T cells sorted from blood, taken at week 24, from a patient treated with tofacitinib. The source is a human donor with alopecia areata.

The CDR3 sequence is CASSQASLLSAGYTF. The CDR3 DNA reads as TGTGCCAGCAGCCAGGCGTCCCTTTTGTCAGCTGGCTACACCTTC. This chain joins TRBV28 and TRBJ1-2; unclear D gene. This CDR3 is 15 amino acids long. Germline lookup yields CDR1 MDHEN and CDR2 SYDVKM. V lost 6 bases and J 7 bases, leaving 21 bases between the germline ends.